This T cell receptor (beta chain) was sequenced in a study of blood T cell repertoires in COVID-19. At the level of the study: Spain, Italy and the United States supplied samples that represented acute and convalescent COVID-19.

The germline gives CDR1 GTSNPN, CDR2 SVGIG (reference sequence). Trimming took 2 bases from V and 5 from J; bases not matched to a gene: 8. This CDR3 has 15 amino acids. Clones were read by immunoSEQ multiplex PCR, and TCRdb kept only the in-frame ones, dropping some. This sample has 250,000 to 300,000 clones, with about four fifths found just once. The receptor comes from an older woman with active or convalescent COVID-19. J is TRBJ1-5 and V is TRBV30, with TRBD1 matching 8 bases. Sequencing used peripheral blood. The DNA of the CDR3 is TGTGCCTGGAGTCGGACAGGGAGTTGGGATCAGCCCCAGCATTTT. This gives the protein CAWSRTGSWDQPQHF. Based on the CDR3 plus reference TRBV30 and TRBJ1-5, the full variable domain is SQTIHQWPATLVQPVGSPLSLECTVEGTSNPNLYWYRQAAGRGLQLLFYSVGIGQISSEVPQNLSASRPQDRQFILSSKKLLLSDSGFYLCAWSRTGSWDQPQHFGDGTRLSIL.